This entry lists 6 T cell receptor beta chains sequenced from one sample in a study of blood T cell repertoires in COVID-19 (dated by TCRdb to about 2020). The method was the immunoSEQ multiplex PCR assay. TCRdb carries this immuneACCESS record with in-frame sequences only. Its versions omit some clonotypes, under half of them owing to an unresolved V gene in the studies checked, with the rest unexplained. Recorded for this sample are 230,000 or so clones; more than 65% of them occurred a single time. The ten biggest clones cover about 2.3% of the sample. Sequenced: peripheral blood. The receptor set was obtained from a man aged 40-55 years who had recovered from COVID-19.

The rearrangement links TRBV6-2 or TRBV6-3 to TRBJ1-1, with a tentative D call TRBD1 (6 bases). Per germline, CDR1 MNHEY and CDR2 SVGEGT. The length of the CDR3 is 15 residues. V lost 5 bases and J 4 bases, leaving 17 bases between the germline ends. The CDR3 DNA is TGTGCCAGCAGTCCCCTAGGGGGGGCCAGCACTGAAGCTTTCTTT. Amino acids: CASSPLGGASTEAFF.

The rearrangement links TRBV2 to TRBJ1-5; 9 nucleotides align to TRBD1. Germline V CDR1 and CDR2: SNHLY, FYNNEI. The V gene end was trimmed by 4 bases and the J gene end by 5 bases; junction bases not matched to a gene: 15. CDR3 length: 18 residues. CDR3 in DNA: TGTGCCAGCAGTGGGTGGAGGACAGGGGTCGATTGGTATCAGCCCCAGCATTTT. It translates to CASSGWRTGVDWYQPQHF.

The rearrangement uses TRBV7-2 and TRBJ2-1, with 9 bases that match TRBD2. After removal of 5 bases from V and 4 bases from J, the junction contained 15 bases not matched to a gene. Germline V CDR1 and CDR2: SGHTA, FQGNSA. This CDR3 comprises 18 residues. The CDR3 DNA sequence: TGTGCCAGCAGCCCCCCCCCGCGACTAGCGGAACTTTACAATGAGCAGTTCTTC. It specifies CASSPPPRLAELYNEQFF.

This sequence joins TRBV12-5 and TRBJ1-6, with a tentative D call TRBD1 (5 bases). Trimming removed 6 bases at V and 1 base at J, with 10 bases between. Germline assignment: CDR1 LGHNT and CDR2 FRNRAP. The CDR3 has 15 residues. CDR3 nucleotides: TGTGCTAGTGGGTCGGGGGGATCCTATAATTCACCCCTCCACTTT. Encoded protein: CASGSGGSYNSPLHF.

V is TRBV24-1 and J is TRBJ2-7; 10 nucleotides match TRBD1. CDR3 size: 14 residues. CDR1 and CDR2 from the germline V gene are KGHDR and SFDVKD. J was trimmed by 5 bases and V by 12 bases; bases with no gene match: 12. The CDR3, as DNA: TGTGCCGCCTATCCCGACAGGGGGCGCAACGAGCAGTACTTC. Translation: CAAYPDRGRNEQYF.

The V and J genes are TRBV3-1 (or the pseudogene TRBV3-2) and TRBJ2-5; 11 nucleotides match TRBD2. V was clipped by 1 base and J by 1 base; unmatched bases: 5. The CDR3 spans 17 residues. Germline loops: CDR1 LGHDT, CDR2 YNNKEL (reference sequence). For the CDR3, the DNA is TGTGCCAGCAGCCAAGGCCCTAGCGGGGGGTTCCAAGAGACCCAGTACTTC. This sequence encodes CASSQGPSGGFQETQYF.